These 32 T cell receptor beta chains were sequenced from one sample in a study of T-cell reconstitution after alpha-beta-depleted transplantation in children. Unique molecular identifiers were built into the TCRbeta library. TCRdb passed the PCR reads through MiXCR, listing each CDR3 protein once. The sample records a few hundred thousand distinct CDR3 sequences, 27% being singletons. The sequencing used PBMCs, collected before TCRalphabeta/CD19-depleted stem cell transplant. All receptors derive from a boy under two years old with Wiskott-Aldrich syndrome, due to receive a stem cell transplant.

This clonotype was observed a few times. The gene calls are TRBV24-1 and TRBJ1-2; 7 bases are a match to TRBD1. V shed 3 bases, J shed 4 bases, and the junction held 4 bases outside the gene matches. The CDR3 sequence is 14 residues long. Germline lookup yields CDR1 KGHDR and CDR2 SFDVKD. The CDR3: CATSDRQGRYGYTF. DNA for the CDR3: TGTGCCACCAGTGATCGACAGGGACGCTATGGCTACACCTTC.

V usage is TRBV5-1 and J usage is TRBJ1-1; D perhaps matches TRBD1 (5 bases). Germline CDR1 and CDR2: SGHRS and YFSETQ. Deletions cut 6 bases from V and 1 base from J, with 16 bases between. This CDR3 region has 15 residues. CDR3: CASTPGSGWNTEAFF. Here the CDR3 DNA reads TGCGCCAGCACCCCAGGGTCAGGCTGGAACACTGAAGCTTTCTTT.

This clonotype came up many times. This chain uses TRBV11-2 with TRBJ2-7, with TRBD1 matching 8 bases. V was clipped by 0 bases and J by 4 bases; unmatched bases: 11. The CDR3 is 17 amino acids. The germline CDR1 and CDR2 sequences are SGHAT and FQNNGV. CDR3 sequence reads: CASSLDLQGDRRYEQYF. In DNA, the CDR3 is TGTGCCAGCAGCTTAGACCTACAGGGGGACCGGAGGTACGAGCAGTACTTC. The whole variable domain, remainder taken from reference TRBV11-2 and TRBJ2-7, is EAGVAQSPRYKIIEKRQSVAFWCNPISGHATLYWYQQILGQGPKLLIQFQNNGVVDDSQLPKDRFSAERLKGVDSTLKIQPAKLEDSAVYLCASSLDLQGDRRYEQYFGPGTRLTVT.

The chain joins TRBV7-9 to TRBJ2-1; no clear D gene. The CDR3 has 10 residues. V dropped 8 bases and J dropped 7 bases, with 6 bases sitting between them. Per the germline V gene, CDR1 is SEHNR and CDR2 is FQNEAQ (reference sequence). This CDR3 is CASATNEQFF. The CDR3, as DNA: TGTGCCAGCGCCACAAATGAGCAGTTCTTC.

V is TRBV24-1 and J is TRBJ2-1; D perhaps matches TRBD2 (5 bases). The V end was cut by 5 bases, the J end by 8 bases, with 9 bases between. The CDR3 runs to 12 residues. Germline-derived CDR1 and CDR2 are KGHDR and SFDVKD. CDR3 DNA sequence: TGTGCCACCAGTGTTGGGAGCTATGAGCAGTTCTTC. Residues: CATSVGSYEQFF.

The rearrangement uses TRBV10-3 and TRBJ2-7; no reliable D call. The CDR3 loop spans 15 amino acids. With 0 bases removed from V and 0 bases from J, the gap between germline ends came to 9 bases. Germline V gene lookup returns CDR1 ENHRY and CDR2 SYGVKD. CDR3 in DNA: TGTGCCATCAGTGAGTCTGCTTTGAGCTCCTACGAGCAGTACTTC. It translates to CAISESALSSYEQYF.

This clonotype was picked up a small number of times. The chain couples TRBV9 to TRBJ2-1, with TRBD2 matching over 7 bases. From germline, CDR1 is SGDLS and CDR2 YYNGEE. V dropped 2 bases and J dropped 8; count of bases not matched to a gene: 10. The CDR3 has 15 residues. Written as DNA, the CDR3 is TGTGCCAGCAGCGTCTGGGGGAGGGCGAGGGATGAGCAGTTCTTC. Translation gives CASSVWGRARDEQFF.

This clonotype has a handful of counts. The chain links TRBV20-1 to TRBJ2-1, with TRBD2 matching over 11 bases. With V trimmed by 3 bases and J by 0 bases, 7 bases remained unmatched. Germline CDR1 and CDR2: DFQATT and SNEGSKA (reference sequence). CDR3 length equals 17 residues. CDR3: CSARVAGGPGSYNEQFF. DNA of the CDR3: TGCAGTGCTAGGGTAGCGGGAGGGCCGGGCTCCTACAATGAGCAGTTCTTC.

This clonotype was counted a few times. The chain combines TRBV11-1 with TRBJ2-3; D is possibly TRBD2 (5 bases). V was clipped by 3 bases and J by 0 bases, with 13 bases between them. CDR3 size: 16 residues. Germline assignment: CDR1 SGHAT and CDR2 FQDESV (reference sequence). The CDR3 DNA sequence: TGTGCCAGCAGCTTTTATGCGGGTGGAAGCACAGATACGCAGTATTTT. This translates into CASSFYAGGSTDTQYF.

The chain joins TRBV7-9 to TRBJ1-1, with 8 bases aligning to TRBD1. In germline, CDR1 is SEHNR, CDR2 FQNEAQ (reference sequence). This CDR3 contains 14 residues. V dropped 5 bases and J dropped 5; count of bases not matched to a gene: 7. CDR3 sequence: CASSTWTGKTEAFF. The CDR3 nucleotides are TGTGCCAGCAGCACCTGGACAGGGAAGACTGAAGCTTTCTTT.

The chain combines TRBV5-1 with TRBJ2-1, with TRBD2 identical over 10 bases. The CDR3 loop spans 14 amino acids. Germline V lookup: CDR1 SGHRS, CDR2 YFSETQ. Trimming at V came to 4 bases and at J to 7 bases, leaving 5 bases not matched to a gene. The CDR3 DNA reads TGCGCCAGCAGCAAGCGGGAGGGCCTAAATGAGCAGTTCTTC. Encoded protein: CASSKREGLNEQFF.

CDR3: CASSRTGGLNTEAFF. As DNA, the CDR3 is TGTGCCAGCAGCCGGACAGGGGGCTTGAACACTGAAGCTTTCTTT. The chain is built from TRBV5-6 and TRBJ1-1; 11 nucleotides agree with TRBD1. This CDR3 is built from 15 residues. Per germline, CDR1 SGHDT and CDR2 YYEEEE. V trimming: 4 bases; J trimming: 0 bases; junction bases outside the gene matches: 2.

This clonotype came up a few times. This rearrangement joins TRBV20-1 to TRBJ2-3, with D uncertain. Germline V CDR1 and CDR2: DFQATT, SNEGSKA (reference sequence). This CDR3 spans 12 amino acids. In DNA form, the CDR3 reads TGCACACTGAGAGGTGGCACAGATACGCAGTATTTT. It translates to CTLRGGTDTQYF.

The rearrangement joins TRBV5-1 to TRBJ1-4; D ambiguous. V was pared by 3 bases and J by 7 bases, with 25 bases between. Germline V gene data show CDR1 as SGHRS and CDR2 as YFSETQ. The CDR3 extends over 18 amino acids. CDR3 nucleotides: TGCGCCAGCAGCTCCTACCCTTGGACTAAAAAAGGTAGTGAAAAACTGTTTTTT. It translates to CASSSYPWTKKGSEKLFF. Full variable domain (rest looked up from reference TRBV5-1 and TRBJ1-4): KAGVTQTPRYLIKTRGQQVTLSCSPISGHRSVSWYQQTPGQGLQFLFEYFSETQRNKGNFPGRFSGRQFSNSRSEMNVSTLELGDSALYLCASSSYPWTKKGSEKLFFGSGTQLSVL.

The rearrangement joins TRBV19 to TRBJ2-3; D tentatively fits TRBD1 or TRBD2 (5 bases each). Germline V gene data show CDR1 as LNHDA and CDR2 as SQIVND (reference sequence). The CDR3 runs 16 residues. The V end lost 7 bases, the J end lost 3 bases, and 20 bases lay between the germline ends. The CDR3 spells CASNPRDGSLTDTQYF. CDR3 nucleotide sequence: TGTGCCAGTAACCCGAGGGACGGTTCGTTGACAGATACGCAGTATTTT.

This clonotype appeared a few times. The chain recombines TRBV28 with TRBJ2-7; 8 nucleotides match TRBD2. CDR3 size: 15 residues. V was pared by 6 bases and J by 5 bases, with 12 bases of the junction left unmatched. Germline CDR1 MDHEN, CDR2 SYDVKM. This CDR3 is CASSTTGRAKNEQYF. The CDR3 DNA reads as TGTGCCAGCAGCACGACCGGGAGGGCCAAGAACGAGCAGTACTTC.

CDR3 residues: CASRPTGVQPQHF. CDR3 DNA: TGTGCCAGCAGACCCACAGGGGTTCAGCCCCAGCATTTT. The J gene is TRBJ1-5, the V gene TRBV28; 7 nucleotides agree with TRBD1. The junction had 5 bases not matched to a gene; V was cut back by 6 bases and J by 6 bases. The CDR3 totals 13 residues. Germline V gene data show CDR1 as MDHEN and CDR2 as SYDVKM.

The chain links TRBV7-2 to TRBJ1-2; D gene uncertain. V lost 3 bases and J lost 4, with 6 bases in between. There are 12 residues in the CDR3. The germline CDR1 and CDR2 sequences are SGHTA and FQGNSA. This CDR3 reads CASSLAPYGYTF. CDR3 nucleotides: TGTGCCAGCAGCTTGGCCCCCTATGGCTACACCTTC.

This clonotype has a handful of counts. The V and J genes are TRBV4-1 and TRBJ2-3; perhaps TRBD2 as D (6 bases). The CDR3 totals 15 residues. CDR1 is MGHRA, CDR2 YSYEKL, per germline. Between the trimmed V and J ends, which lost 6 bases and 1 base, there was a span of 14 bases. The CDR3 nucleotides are TGCGCCAGCAGGGCCTCGACTAGTCGCACAGATACGCAGTATTTT. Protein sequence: CASRASTSRTDTQYF.

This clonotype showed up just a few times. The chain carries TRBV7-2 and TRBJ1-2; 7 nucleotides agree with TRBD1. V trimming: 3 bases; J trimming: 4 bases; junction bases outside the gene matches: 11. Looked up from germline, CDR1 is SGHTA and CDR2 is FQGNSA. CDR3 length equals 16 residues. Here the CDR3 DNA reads TGTGCCAGCAGCTTCCGGGACAGTGCGGTTGGCTATGGCTACACCTTC. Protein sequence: CASSFRDSAVGYGYTF.

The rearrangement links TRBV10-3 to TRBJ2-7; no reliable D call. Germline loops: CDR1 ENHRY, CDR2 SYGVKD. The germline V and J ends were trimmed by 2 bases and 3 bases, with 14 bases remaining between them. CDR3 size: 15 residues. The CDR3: CAISEGSQIYYEQYF. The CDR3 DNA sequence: TGTGCCATCAGTGAGGGCAGTCAAATTTACTACGAGCAGTACTTC.

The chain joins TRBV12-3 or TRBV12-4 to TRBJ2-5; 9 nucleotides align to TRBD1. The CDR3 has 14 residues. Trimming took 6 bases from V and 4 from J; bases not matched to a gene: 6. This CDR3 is CASRRTGAGETQYF. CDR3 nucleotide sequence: TGTGCCAGCAGACGGACAGGGGCGGGAGAGACCCAGTACTTC.

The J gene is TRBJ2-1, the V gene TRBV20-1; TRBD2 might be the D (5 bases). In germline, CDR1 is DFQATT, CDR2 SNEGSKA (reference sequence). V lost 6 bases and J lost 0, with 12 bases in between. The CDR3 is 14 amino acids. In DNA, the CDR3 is TGCAGTGCCCCCATAGGGAGCTCCTACAATGAGCAGTTCTTC. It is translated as CSAPIGSSYNEQFF.

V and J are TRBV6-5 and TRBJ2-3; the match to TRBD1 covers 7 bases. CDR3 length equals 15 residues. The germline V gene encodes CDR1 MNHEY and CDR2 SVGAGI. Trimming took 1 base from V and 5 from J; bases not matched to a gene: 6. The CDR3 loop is CASSYFGTAQDTQYF. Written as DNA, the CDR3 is TGTGCCAGCAGTTACTTCGGGACAGCTCAAGATACGCAGTATTTT.

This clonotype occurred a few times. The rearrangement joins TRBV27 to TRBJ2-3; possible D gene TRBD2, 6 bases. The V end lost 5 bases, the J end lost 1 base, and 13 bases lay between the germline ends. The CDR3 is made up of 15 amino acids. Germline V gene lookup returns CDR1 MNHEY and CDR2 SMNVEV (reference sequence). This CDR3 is CASSRPGLRTDTQYF. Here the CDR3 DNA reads TGTGCCAGCAGTCGACCGGGACTCCGCACAGATACGCAGTATTTT.

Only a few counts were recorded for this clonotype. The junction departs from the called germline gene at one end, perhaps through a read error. Written as DNA, the CDR3 is TGTGCCAGCAGTTTAATTGGTTTACCACTTACCTCGTTC. This codes for CASSLIGLPLTSF. J is TRBJ2-1 and V is TRBV28; D not certain. This CDR3 has 13 residues. CDR1 MDHEN and CDR2 SYDVKM come from the germline V gene.

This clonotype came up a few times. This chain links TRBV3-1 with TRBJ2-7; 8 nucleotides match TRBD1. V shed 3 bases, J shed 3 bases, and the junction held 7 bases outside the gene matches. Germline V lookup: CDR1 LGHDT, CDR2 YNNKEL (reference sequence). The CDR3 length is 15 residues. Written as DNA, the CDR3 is TGTGCCAGCAGCCAGGGATGGACAGGGCACTACGAGCAGTACTTC. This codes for CASSQGWTGHYEQYF.

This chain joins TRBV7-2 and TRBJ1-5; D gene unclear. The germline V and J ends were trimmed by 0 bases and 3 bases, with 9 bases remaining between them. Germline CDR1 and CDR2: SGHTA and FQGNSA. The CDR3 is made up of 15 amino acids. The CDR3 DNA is TGTGCCAGCAGCTTAGCCTGGAGTTCCAATCAGCCCCAGCATTTT. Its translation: CASSLAWSSNQPQHF.

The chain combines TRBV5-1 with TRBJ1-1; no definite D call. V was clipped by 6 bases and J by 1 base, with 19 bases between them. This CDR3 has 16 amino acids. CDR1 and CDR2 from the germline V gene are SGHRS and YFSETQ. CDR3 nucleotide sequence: TGCGCCAGCACCTCAACCGGTGGCCGGGGGAACACTGAAGCTTTCTTT. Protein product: CASTSTGGRGNTEAFF. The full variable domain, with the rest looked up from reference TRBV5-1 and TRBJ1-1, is KAGVTQTPRYLIKTRGQQVTLSCSPISGHRSVSWYQQTPGQGLQFLFEYFSETQRNKGNFPGRFSGRQFSNSRSEMNVSTLELGDSALYLCASTSTGGRGNTEAFFGQGTRLTVV.

The CDR3 sequence is CATRGPREQFF. In DNA, the CDR3 is TGTGCCACCAGGGGACCTCGGGAGCAGTTCTTC. The chain recombines TRBV24-1 with TRBJ2-1; either TRBD1 or TRBD2 may supply D (5 bases each). The CDR3 is 11 amino acids. The germline V gene encodes CDR1 KGHDR and CDR2 SFDVKD. V was trimmed by 7 bases and J by 10 bases, leaving 10 bases between them.

The CDR3 here is CASSYETVITSYEQYF. CDR3 DNA sequence: TGTGCCAGCAGTTACGAGACAGTAATCACATCCTACGAGCAGTACTTC. The chain recombines TRBV6-5 with TRBJ2-7; D might be TRBD1 (5 bases). The CDR3 is made up of 16 amino acids. Trimming left V 2 bases short and J 1 base short, with 15 bases between. Germline V gene lookup returns CDR1 MNHEY and CDR2 SVGAGI.

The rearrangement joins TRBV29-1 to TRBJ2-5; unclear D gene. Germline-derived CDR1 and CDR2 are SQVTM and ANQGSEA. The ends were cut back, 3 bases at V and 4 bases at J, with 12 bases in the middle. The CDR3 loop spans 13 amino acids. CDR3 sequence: CSVDRVPGETQYF. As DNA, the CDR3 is TGCAGCGTTGATAGGGTTCCAGGAGAGACCCAGTACTTC.